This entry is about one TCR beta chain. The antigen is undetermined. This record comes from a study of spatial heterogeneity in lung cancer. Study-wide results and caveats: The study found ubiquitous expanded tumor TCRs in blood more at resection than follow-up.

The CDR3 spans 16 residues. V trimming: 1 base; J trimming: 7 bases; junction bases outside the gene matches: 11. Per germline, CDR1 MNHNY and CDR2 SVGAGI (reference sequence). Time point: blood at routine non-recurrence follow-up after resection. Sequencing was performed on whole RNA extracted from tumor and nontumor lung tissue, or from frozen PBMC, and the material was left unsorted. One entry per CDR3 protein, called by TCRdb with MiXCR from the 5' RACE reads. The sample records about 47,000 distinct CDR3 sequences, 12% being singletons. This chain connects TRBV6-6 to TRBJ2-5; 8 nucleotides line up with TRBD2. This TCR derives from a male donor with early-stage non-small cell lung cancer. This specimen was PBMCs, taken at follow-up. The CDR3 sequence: CASSYFQEAGARTQYF. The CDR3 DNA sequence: TGTGCCAGCAGTTACTTCCAAGAAGCGGGGGCCCGGACCCAGTACTTC.